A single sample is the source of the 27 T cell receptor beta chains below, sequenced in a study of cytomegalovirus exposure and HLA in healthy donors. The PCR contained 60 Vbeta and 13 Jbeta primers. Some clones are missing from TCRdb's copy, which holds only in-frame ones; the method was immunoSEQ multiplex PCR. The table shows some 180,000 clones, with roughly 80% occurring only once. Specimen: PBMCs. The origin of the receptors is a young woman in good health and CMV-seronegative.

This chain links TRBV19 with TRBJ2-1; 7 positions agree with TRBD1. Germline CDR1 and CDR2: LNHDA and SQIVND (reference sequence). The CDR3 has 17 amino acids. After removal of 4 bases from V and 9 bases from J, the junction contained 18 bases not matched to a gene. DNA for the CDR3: TGTGCCAGTAGTACGCCCACAAGGAGACAGGGTATTGGTGAGCAGTTCTTC. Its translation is CASSTPTRRQGIGEQFF.

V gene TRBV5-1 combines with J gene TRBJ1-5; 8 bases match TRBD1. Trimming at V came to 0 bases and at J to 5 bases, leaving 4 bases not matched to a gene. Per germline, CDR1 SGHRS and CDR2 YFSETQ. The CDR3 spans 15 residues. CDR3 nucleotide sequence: TGCGCCAGCAGCTTGGAAGGGACAGGTGATCAGCCCCAGCATTTT. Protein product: CASSLEGTGDQPQHF.

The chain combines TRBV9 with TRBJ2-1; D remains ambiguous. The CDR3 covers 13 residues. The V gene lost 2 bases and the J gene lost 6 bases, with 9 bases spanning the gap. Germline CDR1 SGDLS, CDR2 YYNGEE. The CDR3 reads CASSVQSRNEQFF. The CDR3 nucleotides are TGTGCCAGCAGCGTTCAGTCTCGCAATGAGCAGTTCTTC.

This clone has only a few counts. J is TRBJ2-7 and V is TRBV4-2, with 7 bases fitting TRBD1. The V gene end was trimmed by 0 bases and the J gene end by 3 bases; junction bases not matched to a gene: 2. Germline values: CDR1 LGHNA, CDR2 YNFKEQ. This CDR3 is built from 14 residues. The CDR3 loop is CASSQDSGGYEQYF. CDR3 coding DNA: TGTGCCAGCAGCCAAGATTCAGGGGGCTACGAGCAGTACTTC.

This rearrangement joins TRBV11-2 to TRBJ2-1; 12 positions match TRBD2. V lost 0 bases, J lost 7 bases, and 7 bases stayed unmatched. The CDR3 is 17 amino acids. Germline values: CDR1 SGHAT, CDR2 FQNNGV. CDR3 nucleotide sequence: TGTGCCAGCAGCTTAGATGCGGCTAGCGGGAGGGTTAATGAGCAGTTCTTC. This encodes CASSLDAASGRVNEQFF.

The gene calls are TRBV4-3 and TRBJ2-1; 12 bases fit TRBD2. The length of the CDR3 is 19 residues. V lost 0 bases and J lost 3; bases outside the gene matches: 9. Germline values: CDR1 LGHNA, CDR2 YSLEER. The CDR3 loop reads CASSQDLAGGTPNYNEQFF. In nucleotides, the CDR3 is TGCGCCAGCAGCCAAGACCTAGCGGGAGGGACCCCCAACTACAATGAGCAGTTCTTC.

CDR3 loop: CASSQDLFRGREKLFF. CDR3 DNA sequence: TGCGCCAGCAGCCAAGATTTGTTCAGGGGCCGAGAAAAACTGTTTTTT. The gene calls are TRBV4-1 and TRBJ1-4; possibly TRBD1 for D (6 bases). This CDR3 is 16 amino acids long. Trimming took off 0 bases at V and 8 bases at J, with 16 bases between the two ends. Per germline, CDR1 MGHRA and CDR2 YSYEKL.

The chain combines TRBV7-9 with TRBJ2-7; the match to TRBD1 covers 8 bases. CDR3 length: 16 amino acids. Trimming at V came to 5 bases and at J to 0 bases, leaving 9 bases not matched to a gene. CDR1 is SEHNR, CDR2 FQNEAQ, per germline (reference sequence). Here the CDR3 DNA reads TGTGCCAGCAGCGTCCTTCAGGGGGCCCTCTCCTACGAGCAGTACGTC. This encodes CASSVLQGALSYEQYV.

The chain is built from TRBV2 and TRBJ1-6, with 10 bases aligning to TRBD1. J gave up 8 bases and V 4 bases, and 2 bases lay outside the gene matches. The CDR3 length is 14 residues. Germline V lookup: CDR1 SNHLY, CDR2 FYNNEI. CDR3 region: CASSADRGYSPLHF. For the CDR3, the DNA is TGTGCCAGCAGTGCGGACAGGGGGTATTCACCCCTCCACTTT.

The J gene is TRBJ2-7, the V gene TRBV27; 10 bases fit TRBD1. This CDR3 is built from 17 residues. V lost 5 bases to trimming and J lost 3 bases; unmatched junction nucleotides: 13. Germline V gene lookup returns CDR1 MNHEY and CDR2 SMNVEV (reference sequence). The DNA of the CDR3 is TGTGCCAGCAGTCCCACCTCAATCCGGGACAGGGGCTACGAGCAGTACTTC. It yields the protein CASSPTSIRDRGYEQYF.

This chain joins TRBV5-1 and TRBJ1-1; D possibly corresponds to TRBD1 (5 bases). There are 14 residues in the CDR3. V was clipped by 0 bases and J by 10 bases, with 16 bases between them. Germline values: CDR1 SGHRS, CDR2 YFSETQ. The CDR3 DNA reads TGCGCCAGCAGCTTGGAAGGTTGGGGCCAGGCAGCTTTCTTT. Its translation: CASSLEGWGQAAFF. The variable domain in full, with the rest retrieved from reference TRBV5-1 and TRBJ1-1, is KAGVTQTPRYLIKTRGQQVTLSCSPISGHRSVSWYQQTPGQGLQFLFEYFSETQRNKGNFPGRFSGRQFSNSRSEMNVSTLELGDSALYLCASSLEGWGQAAFFGQGTRLTVV.

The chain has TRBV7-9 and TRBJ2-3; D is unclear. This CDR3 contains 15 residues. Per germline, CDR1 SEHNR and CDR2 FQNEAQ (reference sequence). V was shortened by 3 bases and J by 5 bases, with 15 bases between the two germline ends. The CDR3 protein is CASSLRNAERDTQYF. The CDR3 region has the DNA TGTGCCAGCAGCTTGCGGAACGCAGAACGAGATACGCAGTATTTT.

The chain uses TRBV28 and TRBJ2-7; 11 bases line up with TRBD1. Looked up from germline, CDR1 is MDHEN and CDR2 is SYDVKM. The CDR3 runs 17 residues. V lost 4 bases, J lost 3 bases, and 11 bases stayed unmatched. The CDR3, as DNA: TGTGCCAGCAGTTCCCTGGGGGGGGGACAGGGGGGCTACGAGCAGTACTTC. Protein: CASSSLGGGQGGYEQYF.

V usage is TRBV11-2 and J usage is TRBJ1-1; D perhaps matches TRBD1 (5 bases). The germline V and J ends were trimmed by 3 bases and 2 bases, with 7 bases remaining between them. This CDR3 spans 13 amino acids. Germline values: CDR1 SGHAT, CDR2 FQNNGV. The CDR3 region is CASSLTVNTEAFF. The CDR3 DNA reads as TGTGCCAGCAGCTTGACAGTCAACACTGAAGCTTTCTTT.

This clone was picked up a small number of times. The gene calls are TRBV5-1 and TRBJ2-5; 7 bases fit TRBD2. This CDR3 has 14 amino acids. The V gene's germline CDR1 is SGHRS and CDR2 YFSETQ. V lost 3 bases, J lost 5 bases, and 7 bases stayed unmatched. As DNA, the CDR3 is TGCGCCAGCAGCTCACCGACTAGCAGGGAGACCCAGTACTTC. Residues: CASSSPTSRETQYF. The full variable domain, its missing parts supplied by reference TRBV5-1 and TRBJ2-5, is KAGVTQTPRYLIKTRGQQVTLSCSPISGHRSVSWYQQTPGQGLQFLFEYFSETQRNKGNFPGRFSGRQFSNSRSEMNVSTLELGDSALYLCASSSPTSRETQYFGPGTRLLVL.

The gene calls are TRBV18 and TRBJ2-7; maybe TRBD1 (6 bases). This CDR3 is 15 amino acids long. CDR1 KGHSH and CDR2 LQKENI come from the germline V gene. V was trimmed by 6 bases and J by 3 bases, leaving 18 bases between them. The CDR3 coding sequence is TGTGCCAGCTCTCCTTGGACAGCCACTGTCTACGAGCAGTACGTC. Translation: CASSPWTATVYEQYV.

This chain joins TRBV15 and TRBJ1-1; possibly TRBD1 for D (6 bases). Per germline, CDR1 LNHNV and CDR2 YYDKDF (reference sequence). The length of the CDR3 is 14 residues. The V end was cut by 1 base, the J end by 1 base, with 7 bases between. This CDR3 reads CATSRGTANTEAFF. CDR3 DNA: TGTGCCACCAGCAGAGGGACAGCGAACACTGAAGCTTTCTTT. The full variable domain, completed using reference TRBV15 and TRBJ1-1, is DAMVIQNPRYQVTQFGKPVTLSCSQTLNHNVMYWYQQKSSQAPKLLFHYYDKDFNNEADTPDNFQSRRPNTSFCFLDIRSPGLGDTAMYLCATSRGTANTEAFFGQGTRLTVV.

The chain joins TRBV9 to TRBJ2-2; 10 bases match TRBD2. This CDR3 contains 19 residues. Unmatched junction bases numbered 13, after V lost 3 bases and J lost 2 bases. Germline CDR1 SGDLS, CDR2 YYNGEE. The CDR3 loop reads CASSAHRLAGVVNTGELFF. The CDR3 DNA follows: TGTGCCAGCAGCGCCCACAGACTAGCGGGTGTCGTTAACACCGGGGAGCTGTTTTTT.

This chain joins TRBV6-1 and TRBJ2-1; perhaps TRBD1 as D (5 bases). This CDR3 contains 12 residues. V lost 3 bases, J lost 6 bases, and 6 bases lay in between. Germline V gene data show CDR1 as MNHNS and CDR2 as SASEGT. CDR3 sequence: CASSDQGNEQFF. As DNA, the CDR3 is TGTGCCAGCAGTGACCAGGGCAATGAGCAGTTCTTC.

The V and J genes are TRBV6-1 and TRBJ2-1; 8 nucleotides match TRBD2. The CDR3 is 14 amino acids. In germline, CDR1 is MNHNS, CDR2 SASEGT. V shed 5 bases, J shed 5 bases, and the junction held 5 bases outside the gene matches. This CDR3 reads CASSSGLAHNEQFF. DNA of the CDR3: TGTGCCAGCAGTTCCGGACTAGCCCACAATGAGCAGTTCTTC.

DNA for the CDR3: TGCGCCAGCAGTCATTCCGGGACAGAATCACGAGGGCAGTACGTC. Protein product: CASSHSGTESRGQYV. The gene calls are TRBV23-1 and TRBJ2-7; 7 nucleotides line up with TRBD1. TRBV23-1 is recorded as an ORF, its role being uncertain. After removal of 3 bases from V and 9 bases from J, the junction contained 14 bases not matched to a gene. The CDR3 spans 15 residues.

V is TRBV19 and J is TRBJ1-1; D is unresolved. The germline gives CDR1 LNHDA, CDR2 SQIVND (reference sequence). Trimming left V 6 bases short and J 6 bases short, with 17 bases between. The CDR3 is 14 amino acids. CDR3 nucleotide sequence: TGTGCCAGTAGGGAGGTGGGCGGTAAGGCTGAAGCTTTCTTT. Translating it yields CASREVGGKAEAFF.

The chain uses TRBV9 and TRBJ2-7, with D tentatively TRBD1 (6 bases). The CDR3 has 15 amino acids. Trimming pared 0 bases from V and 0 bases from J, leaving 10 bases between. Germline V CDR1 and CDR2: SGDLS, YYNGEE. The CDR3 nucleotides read TGTGCCAGCAGCGTAGGACCAGGGGACTCCTACGAGCAGTACTTC. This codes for CASSVGPGDSYEQYF.

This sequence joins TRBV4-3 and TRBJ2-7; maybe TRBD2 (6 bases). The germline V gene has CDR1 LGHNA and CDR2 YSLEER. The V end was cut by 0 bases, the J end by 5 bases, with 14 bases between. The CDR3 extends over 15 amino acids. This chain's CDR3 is CASSQDNLGGDEQYF. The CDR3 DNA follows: TGCGCCAGCAGCCAAGACAATTTAGGAGGGGACGAGCAGTACTTC.

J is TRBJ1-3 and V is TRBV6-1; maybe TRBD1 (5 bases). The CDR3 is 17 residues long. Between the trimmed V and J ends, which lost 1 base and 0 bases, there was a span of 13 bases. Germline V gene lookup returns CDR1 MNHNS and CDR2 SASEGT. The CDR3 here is CASSEGQLLSSGNTIYF. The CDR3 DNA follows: TGTGCCAGCAGTGAAGGACAGCTTCTCAGCTCTGGAAACACCATATATTTT.

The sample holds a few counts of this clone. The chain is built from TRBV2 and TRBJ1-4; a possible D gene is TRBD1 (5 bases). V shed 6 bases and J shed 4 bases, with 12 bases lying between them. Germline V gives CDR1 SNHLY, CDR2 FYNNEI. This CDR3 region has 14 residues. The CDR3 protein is CASRPGTVNEKLFF. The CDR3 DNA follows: TGTGCCAGCAGACCCGGGACTGTTAATGAAAAACTGTTTTTT.

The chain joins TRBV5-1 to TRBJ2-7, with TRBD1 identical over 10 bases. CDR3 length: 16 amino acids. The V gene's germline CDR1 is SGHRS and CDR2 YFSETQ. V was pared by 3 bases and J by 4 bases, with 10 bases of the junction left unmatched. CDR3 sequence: CASSWPGTGDRYEQYV. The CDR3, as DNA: TGCGCCAGCAGCTGGCCTGGGACAGGGGATAGGTACGAGCAGTACGTC.